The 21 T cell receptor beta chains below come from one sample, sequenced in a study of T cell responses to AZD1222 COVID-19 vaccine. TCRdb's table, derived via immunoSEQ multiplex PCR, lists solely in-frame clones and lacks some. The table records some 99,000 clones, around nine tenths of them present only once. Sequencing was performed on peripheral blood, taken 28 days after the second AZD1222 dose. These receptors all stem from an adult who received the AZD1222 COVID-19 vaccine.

The CDR3 spells CASSLVGDRAIQETQYF. CDR3 nucleotides: TGTGCCAGCAGCTTAGTGGGGGACAGGGCGATCCAAGAGACCCAGTACTTC. J is TRBJ2-5 and V is TRBV7-9; 9 bases are a match to TRBD1. CDR1 and CDR2 from the germline V gene are SEHNR and FQNEAQ (reference sequence). The V gene end was trimmed by 1 base and the J gene end by 1 base; junction bases not matched to a gene: 7. The CDR3 consists of 17 residues.

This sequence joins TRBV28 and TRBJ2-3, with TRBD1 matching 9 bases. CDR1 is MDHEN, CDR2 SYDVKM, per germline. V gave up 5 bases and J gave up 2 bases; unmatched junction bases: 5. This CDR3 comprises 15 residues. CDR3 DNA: TGTGCCAGCAGTCCGGGGACAGGGAACACAGATACGCAGTATTTT. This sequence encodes CASSPGTGNTDTQYF.

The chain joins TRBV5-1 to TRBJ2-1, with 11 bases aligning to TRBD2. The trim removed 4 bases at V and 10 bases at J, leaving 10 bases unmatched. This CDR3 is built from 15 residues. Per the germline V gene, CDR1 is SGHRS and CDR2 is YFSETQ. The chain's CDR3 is CASSVTSGSGLEQFF. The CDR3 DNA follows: TGCGCCAGCAGCGTAACTAGCGGGAGCGGGCTGGAGCAGTTCTTC.

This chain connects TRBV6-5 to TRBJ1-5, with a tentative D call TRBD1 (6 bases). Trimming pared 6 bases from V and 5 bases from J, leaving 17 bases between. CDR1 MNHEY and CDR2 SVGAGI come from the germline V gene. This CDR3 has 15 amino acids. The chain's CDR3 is CASRPRTANYQPQHF. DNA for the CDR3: TGTGCCAGCAGACCCCGGACAGCAAATTATCAGCCCCAGCATTTT.

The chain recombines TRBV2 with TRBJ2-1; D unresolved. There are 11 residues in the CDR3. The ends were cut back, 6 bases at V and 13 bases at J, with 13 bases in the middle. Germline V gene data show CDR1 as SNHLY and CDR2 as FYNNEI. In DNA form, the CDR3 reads TGTGCCAGCAGCGGGTACGCACTCCAGTTCTTC. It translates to CASSGYALQFF.

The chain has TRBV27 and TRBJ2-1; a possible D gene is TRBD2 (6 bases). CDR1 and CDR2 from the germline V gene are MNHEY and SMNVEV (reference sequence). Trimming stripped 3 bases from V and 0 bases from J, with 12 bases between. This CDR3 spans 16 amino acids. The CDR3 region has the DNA TGTGCCAGCAGTTTCTCCCGGGAGCTCTCCTACAATGAGCAGTTCTTC. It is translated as CASSFSRELSYNEQFF.

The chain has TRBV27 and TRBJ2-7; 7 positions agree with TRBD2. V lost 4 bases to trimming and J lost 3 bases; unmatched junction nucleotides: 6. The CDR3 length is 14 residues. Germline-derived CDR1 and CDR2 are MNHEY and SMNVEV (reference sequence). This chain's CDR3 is CASSYTSAYYEQYF. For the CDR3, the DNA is TGTGCCAGCAGTTACACTAGCGCCTACTACGAGCAGTACTTC.

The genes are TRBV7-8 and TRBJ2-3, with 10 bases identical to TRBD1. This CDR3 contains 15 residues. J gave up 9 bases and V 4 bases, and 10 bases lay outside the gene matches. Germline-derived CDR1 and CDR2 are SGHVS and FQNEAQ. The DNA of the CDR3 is TGTGCCAGCAGCTACACGTCTATGGGACAGGGGACGCAGTATTTT. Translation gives CASSYTSMGQGTQYF.

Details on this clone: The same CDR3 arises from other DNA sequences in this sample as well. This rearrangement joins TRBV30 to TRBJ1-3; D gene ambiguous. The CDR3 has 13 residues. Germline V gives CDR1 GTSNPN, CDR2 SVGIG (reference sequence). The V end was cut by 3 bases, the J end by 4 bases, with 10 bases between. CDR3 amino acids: CAWSPGSGNTIYF. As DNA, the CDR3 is TGTGCCTGGAGCCCAGGCTCGGGAAACACCATATATTTT.

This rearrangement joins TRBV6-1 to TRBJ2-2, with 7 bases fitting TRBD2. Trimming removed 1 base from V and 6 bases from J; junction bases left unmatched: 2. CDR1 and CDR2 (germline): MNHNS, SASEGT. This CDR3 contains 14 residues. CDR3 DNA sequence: TGTGCCAGCAGTGAAGGACTAGCCCCCGGGGAGCTGTTTTTT. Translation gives CASSEGLAPGELFF.

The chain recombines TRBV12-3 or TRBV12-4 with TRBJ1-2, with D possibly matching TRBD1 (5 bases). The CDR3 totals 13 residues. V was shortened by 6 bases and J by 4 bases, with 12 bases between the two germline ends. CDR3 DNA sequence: TGTGCCAGCAGAGGCGGGACGGCCTATGGCTACACCTTC. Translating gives CASRGGTAYGYTF.

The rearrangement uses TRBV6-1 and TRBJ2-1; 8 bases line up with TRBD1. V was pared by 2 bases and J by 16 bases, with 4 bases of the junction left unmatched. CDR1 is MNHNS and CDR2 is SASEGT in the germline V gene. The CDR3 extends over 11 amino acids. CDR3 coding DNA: TGTGCCAGCAGTGAACTCAGGGGGCGATTCTTC. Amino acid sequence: CASSELRGRFF.

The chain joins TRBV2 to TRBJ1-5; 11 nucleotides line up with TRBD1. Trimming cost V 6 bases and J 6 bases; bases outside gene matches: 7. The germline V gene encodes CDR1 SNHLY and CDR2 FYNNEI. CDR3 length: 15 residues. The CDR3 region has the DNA TGTGCCAGCAGGGGACAGGGGGTTCTTATTCAGCCCCAGCATTTT. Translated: CASRGQGVLIQPQHF. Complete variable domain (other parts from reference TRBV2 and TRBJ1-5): EPEVTQTPSHQVTQMGQEVILRCVPISNHLYFYWYRQILGQKVEFLVSFYNNEISEKSEIFDDQFSVERPDGSNFTLKIRSTKLEDSAMYFCASRGQGVLIQPQHFGDGTRLSIL.

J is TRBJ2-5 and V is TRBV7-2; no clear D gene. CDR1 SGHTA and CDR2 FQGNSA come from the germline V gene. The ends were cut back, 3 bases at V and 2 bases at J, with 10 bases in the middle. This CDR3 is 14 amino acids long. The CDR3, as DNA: TGTGCCAGCAGCTTGGTGCCAGAACAAGAGACCCAGTACTTC. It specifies CASSLVPEQETQYF. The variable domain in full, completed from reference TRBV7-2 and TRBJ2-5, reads GAGVSQSPSNKVTEKGKDVELRCDPISGHTALYWYRQSLGQGLEFLIYFQGNSAPDKSGLPSDRFSAERTGGSVSTLTIQRTQQEDSAVYLCASSLVPEQETQYFGPGTRLLVL.

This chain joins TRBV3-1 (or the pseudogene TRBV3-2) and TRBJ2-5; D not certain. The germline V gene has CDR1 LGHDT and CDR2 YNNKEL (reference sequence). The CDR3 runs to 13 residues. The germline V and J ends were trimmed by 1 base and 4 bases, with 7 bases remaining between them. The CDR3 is CASSQASAETQYF. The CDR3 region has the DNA TGTGCCAGCAGCCAAGCATCGGCAGAGACCCAGTACTTC.

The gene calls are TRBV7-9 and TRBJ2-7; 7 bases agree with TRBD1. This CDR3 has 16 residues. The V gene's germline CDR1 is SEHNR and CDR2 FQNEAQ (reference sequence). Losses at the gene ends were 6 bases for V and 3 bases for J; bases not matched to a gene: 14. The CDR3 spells CASSFPTGTENYEQYF. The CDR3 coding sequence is TGTGCCAGCAGTTTTCCCACCGGGACAGAGAACTACGAGCAGTACTTC.

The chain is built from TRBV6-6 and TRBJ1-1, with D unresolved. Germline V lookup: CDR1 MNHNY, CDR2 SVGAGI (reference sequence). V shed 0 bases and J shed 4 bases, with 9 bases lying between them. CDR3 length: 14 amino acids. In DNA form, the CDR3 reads TGTGCCAGCAGTTACTCGGAACGGGTCACTGAAGCTTTCTTT. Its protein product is CASSYSERVTEAFF.

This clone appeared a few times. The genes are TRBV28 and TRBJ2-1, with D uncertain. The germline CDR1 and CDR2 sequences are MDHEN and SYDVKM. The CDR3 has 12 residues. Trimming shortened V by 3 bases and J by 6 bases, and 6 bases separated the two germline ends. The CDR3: CASSFAPNEQFF. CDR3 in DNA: TGTGCCAGCAGTTTCGCGCCCAATGAGCAGTTCTTC.

In DNA, the CDR3 is TGCGCCAGCAGCTTGGACAGGGTTCAAGAGACCCAGTACTTC. It translates to CASSLDRVQETQYF. The V and J genes are TRBV5-1 and TRBJ2-5; D perhaps matches TRBD1 (6 bases). Trimming shortened V by 0 bases and J by 2 bases, and 8 bases separated the two germline ends. From germline, CDR1 is SGHRS and CDR2 YFSETQ. The length of the CDR3 is 14 residues.

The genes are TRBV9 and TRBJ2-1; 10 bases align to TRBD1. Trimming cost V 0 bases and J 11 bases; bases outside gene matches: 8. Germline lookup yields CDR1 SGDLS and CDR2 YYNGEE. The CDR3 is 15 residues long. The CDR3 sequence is CASSVGTGGSLKQFF. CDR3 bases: TGTGCCAGCAGCGTAGGGACAGGGGGGAGCTTAAAGCAGTTCTTC. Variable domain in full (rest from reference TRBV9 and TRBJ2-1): DSGVTQTPKHLITATGQRVTLRCSPRSGDLSVYWYQQSLDQGLQFLIQYYNGEERAKGNILERFSAQQFPDLHSELNLSSLELGDSALYFCASSVGTGGSLKQFFGPGTRLTVL.

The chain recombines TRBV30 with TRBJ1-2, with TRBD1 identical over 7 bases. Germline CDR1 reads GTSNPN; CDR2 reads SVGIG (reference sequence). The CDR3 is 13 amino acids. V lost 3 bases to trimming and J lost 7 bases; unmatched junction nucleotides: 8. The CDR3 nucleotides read TGTGCCTGGAGCTTACAGGGGATCGGTGGCTACACCTTC. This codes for CAWSLQGIGGYTF.